One and the same sample provided the 14 T cell receptor beta chains below, sequenced in a study of cytotoxic CD8 clonotypes in ibrutinib-treated CLL. TCRdb keeps only in-frame clones here, not all; method: immunoSEQ multiplex PCR. Of about 92,000 clones in the sample, roughly three quarters were seen once. This specimen consisted of PBMCs, obtained after 24 months of ibrutinib treatment. The receptors come from a human donor with chronic lymphocytic leukemia.

V usage is TRBV7-9 and J usage is TRBJ2-5; 8 positions agree with TRBD1. Trimming at V came to 5 bases and at J to 4 bases, leaving 6 bases not matched to a gene. Germline assignment: CDR1 SEHNR and CDR2 FQNEAQ (reference sequence). The CDR3 runs to 14 residues. CDR3 sequence reads: CASSLTGQGETQYF. DNA of the CDR3: TGTGCCAGCAGCCTCACTGGACAGGGAGAGACCCAGTACTTC.

The V and J genes are TRBV7-2 and TRBJ2-1; no clear D gene. This CDR3 spans 11 amino acids. In germline, CDR1 is SGHTA, CDR2 FQGNSA. V was cut by 4 bases and J by 7 bases, with 5 bases left in between. This chain's CDR3 is CASSYLNEQFF. The CDR3 DNA reads as TGTGCCAGCAGCTATTTGAATGAGCAGTTCTTC.

The chain couples TRBV10-3 to TRBJ2-2, with 11 bases fitting TRBD2. V shed 4 bases and J 2 bases; nucleotides not matched to a gene: 9. The CDR3 extends over 18 amino acids. Per germline, CDR1 ENHRY and CDR2 SYGVKD. CDR3 in amino acids: CAISAKTSGILNTGELFF. The DNA for the CDR3 is TGTGCCATCAGTGCGAAGACTAGCGGGATCCTTAACACCGGGGAGCTGTTTTTT.

Of note for this clone: Mismatch with germline at one junction end may stem from a read error. The chain uses TRBV7-7 and TRBJ1-1; TRBD1 might be the D (6 bases). The germline gives CDR1 SSHAT, CDR2 FNYEAQ (reference sequence). The CDR3 totals 13 residues. CDR3 loop: CASSMDRNTEAFF. The CDR3 region has the DNA TGTGCTAGCAGCATGGACAGGAACACTGAAGCTTTCTTT.

The chain employs TRBV6-6 and TRBJ2-1; 7 bases are shared with TRBD1. Germline values: CDR1 MNHNY, CDR2 SVGAGI (reference sequence). Unmatched junction bases numbered 4, after V lost 0 bases and J lost 8 bases. The CDR3 spans 14 residues. The CDR3: CASSYSMTGYEQFF. CDR3 coding DNA: TGTGCCAGCAGTTACTCGATGACAGGGTATGAGCAGTTCTTC.

The gene calls are TRBV27 and TRBJ2-1; TRBD2 matches at 13 bases. CDR3 length: 16 residues. Germline values: CDR1 MNHEY, CDR2 SMNVEV (reference sequence). With V trimmed by 3 bases and J by 12 bases, 11 bases remained unmatched. The CDR3 reads CASSFFRTSGGVGQFF. CDR3 sequence (DNA): TGTGCCAGCAGTTTTTTCAGGACTAGCGGGGGCGTTGGGCAGTTCTTC.

This clone was observed once. V and J are TRBV7-9 and TRBJ2-2; 14 bases align to TRBD2. CDR1 is SEHNR, CDR2 FQNEAQ, per germline (reference sequence). This CDR3 contains 18 residues. The ends lost 2 bases at V and 5 bases at J; junction bases unmatched: 7. The CDR3 DNA reads as TGTGCCAGCAGCTTATCGGGACTAGCGGGAGTAAATACCGGGGAGCTGTTTTTT. This translates into CASSLSGLAGVNTGELFF.

The chain has TRBV6-1 and TRBJ2-5; possibly TRBD1 for D (7 bases). The ends were cut back, 6 bases at V and 2 bases at J, with 10 bases in the middle. CDR1 is MNHNS and CDR2 is SASEGT in the germline V gene. The CDR3 is 13 amino acids. The chain's CDR3 is CASRGGQQETQYF. CDR3 sequence (DNA): TGTGCCAGCAGGGGGGGACAGCAAGAGACCCAGTACTTC.

V is TRBV9 and J is TRBJ2-2; TRBD2 agrees at 14 bases. The CDR3 consists of 17 residues. J was trimmed by 2 bases and V by 4 bases; bases with no gene match: 4. The germline CDR1 and CDR2 sequences are SGDLS and YYNGEE. The CDR3 loop is CASSYGLAGGNTGELFF. CDR3 bases: TGTGCCAGCAGCTACGGACTAGCGGGGGGCAACACCGGGGAGCTGTTTTTT.

The genes are TRBV5-1 and TRBJ2-3, with 9 bases lining up with TRBD1. The germline CDR1 and CDR2 sequences are SGHRS and YFSETQ. This CDR3 has 15 residues. V lost 4 bases, J lost 3 bases, and 6 bases stayed unmatched. CDR3 residues: CASSLNRGRTDTQYF. CDR3 coding DNA: TGCGCCAGCAGCCTGAACAGGGGGCGGACAGATACGCAGTATTTT.

The chain carries TRBV6-1 and TRBJ1-4; D is undetermined. Germline lookup yields CDR1 MNHNS and CDR2 SASEGT. The length of the CDR3 is 13 residues. V was pared by 7 bases and J by 6 bases, with 12 bases between. The CDR3 loop reads CASTPSGYEKLFF. CDR3 nucleotides: TGTGCCAGCACCCCCTCCGGTTATGAAAAACTGTTTTTT.

This clone was observed a few times. This chain links TRBV2 with TRBJ2-3; maybe TRBD2 (5 bases). Germline V gene data show CDR1 as SNHLY and CDR2 as FYNNEI. The CDR3 loop spans 13 amino acids. Trimming removed 9 bases from V and 2 bases from J, with 12 bases in between. In nucleotides, the CDR3 is TGTGCCAGGGGGAGAGCGAACACAGATACGCAGTATTTT. Its protein product is CARGRANTDTQYF. The whole variable domain, filled in from reference TRBV2 and TRBJ2-3, reads EPEVTQTPSHQVTQMGQEVILRCVPISNHLYFYWYRQILGQKVEFLVSFYNNEISEKSEIFDDQFSVERPDGSNFTLKIRSTKLEDSAMYFCARGRANTDTQYFGPGTRLTVL.

This sequence joins TRBV9 and TRBJ1-1; D unclear. The length of the CDR3 is 13 residues. Germline assignment: CDR1 SGDLS and CDR2 YYNGEE. V lost 5 bases and J lost 10, with 18 bases in between. The DNA of the CDR3 is TGTGCCAGCAGTGCTGGGCCCGATCGGCCAGCTTTCTTT. This translates into CASSAGPDRPAFF.

CDR3 sequence: CASSGRRVMGTEAFF. Here the CDR3 DNA reads TGCGCCAGCAGTGGGAGGAGGGTGATGGGCACTGAAGCTTTCTTT. The V call is TRBV10-1, the J call TRBJ1-1; D is undetermined. Between the trimmed V and J ends, which lost 4 bases and 4 bases, there was a span of 16 bases. Per the germline V gene, CDR1 is WNHNN and CDR2 is SYGVQD (reference sequence). The CDR3 spans 15 residues.